Following are 26 T cell receptor beta chains from one sample sequenced in a study of Graves' ophthalmopathy and Graves' hyperthyroidism. RNA transcripts served as template for amplifying TCR beta CDR3 sequences. The first-round RT-PCR employed HTBI primers together with the Qiagen OneStep RT-PCR kit. A multiplex PCR was then performed as the second round. TCRdb used MiXCR to reprocess the multiplex PCR reads, holding one entry per CDR3 protein. The sample yields hundreds of thousands of distinct CDR3 sequences, around a fifth seen once. Sequencing input: peripheral blood. All receptors come from a young woman with stable Graves' hyperthyroidism.

This clonotype has at least ten counts. The chain is built from TRBV25-1 and TRBJ2-7, with D possibly matching TRBD1 (6 bases). CDR3 length: 15 amino acids. Germline CDR1 reads MGHDK; CDR2 reads SYGVNS. Trimming stripped 1 base from V and 7 bases from J, with 17 bases between. CDR3 residues: CASSESPQGRYEQYF. CDR3 nucleotide sequence: TGTGCCAGCAGTGAATCCCCACAGGGTAGATATGAGCAGTACTTC.

This clonotype was recorded many times. The chain recombines TRBV6-2 or TRBV6-3 with TRBJ1-1, with 7 bases aligning to TRBD1. J was trimmed by 5 bases and V by 3 bases; bases with no gene match: 9. Germline values: CDR1 MNHEY, CDR2 SVGEGT. CDR3 length: 15 amino acids. Written as DNA, the CDR3 is TGTGCCAGCAGTTATAGCGGAGGGGGCAGAACTGAAGCTTTCTTT. As protein: CASSYSGGGRTEAFF.

In its sample, this clonotype was seen many times. The chain links TRBV7-2 to TRBJ2-2, with D unresolved. Germline CDR1 is SGHTA and CDR2 is FQGNSA. V dropped 1 base and J dropped 4 bases, with 7 bases sitting between them. This CDR3 has 14 amino acids. The CDR3 is CASSLEDGTGELFF. In nucleotides, the CDR3 is TGTGCCAGCAGCTTAGAGGACGGCACCGGGGAGCTGTTTTTT.

The chain links TRBV6-1 to TRBJ2-7, with D tentatively TRBD1 (5 bases). Germline V CDR1 and CDR2: MNHNS, SASEGT. The CDR3 is 14 residues long. V gave up 0 bases and J gave up 2 bases, with 8 bases separating them. The DNA of the CDR3 is TGTGCCAGCAGTGAAGCGCGCAGGGCCTACGAGCAGTACTTC. Translated: CASSEARRAYEQYF.

This clonotype was seen ten or more times. CDR3 residues: CASSLGLGTGEQYF. The CDR3 DNA reads as TGTGCCAGCAGCTTAGGACTTGGGACGGGCGAGCAGTACTTC. V and J are TRBV7-6 and TRBJ2-7, with D perhaps matching TRBD1 or TRBD2 (5 bases each). Germline V gene data show CDR1 as SGHVS and CDR2 as FNYEAQ. This CDR3 region has 14 residues. Trimming shortened V by 1 base and J by 6 bases, and 13 bases separated the two germline ends.

Many counts were recorded for this clonotype. The chain uses TRBV20-1 and TRBJ2-7; 9 nucleotides line up with TRBD2. From germline, CDR1 is DFQATT and CDR2 SNEGSKA (reference sequence). V lost 1 base and J lost 1; bases outside the gene matches: 8. The CDR3 has 16 amino acids. As DNA, the CDR3 is TGCAGTGCTAGAGCCCCAAGGCTAGCGGGATCCTACGAGCAGTACTTC. Protein product: CSARAPRLAGSYEQYF.

This clonotype was seen repeatedly, ten times or more. The chain carries TRBV6-5 and TRBJ2-3, with D tentatively TRBD2 (6 bases). The CDR3 is 15 residues long. Germline loops: CDR1 MNHEY, CDR2 SVGAGI. V was shortened by 0 bases and J by 1 base, with 8 bases between the two germline ends. This chain's CDR3 is CASSYSSSGTDTQYF. In nucleotides, the CDR3 is TGTGCCAGCAGTTACTCCTCTAGCGGCACAGATACGCAGTATTTT.

This clonotype was observed at least ten times. The chain is built from TRBV5-4 and TRBJ1-1; the D gene is possibly TRBD1 (5 bases). The CDR3 has 14 residues. Germline-derived CDR1 and CDR2 are SGHNT and YYREEE (reference sequence). Trimming removed 3 bases from V and 3 bases from J, with 12 bases in between. This CDR3 is CASSWGGLDTEAFF. The CDR3 DNA is TGTGCCAGCAGCTGGGGGGGGTTGGACACTGAAGCTTTCTTT.

This clonotype was recorded many times. The genes are TRBV3-1 and TRBJ1-2; possibly TRBD1 for D (6 bases). V lost 3 bases and J 4 bases, leaving 12 bases between the germline ends. The CDR3 runs 14 residues. CDR1 and CDR2 from the germline V gene are LGHDT and YNNKEL (reference sequence). The DNA of the CDR3 is TGTGCCAGCAGCCATCAGGACAGACTCTATGGCTACACCTTC. It translates to CASSHQDRLYGYTF.

This clonotype was picked up many times. A much larger clone differs from this one at a single base, so this may be a read error. This chain uses TRBV7-2 with TRBJ2-5; TRBD2 matches 7 bases. Looked up from germline, CDR1 is SGHTA and CDR2 is FQGNSA. The CDR3 has 14 amino acids. Trimming cost V 3 bases and J 3 bases; bases outside gene matches: 4. The CDR3 sequence: CASSFMAGEETQYF. As DNA, the CDR3 is TGTGCCAGCAGCTTTATGGCGGGAGAAGAGACCCAGTACTTC.

This clonotype was recorded many times. The chain recombines TRBV29-1 with TRBJ2-2, with 11 bases fitting TRBD1. This CDR3 region has 14 residues. CDR1 is SQVTM, CDR2 ANQGSEA, per germline. Trimming at V came to 4 bases and at J to 4 bases, leaving 2 bases not matched to a gene. In DNA form, the CDR3 reads TGCAGCGTTGTAGGGACAGGGGGCACCGGGGAGCTGTTTTTT. Amino acids: CSVVGTGGTGELFF.

This clonotype was picked up many times. This chain joins TRBV12-3 or TRBV12-4 and TRBJ2-7; D is unclear. The CDR3 extends over 12 amino acids. V was shortened by 6 bases and J by 3 bases, with 9 bases between the two germline ends. CDR3 coding DNA: TGTGCCAGCAGCGCGACCCACTACGAGCAGTACTTC. It translates to CASSATHYEQYF.

The table lists this clonotype with many counts. The chain links TRBV5-1 to TRBJ2-7; 7 nucleotides agree with TRBD1. V lost 4 bases to trimming and J lost 3 bases; unmatched junction nucleotides: 7. The CDR3 has 14 amino acids. CDR1 is SGHRS and CDR2 is YFSETQ in the germline V gene. CDR3 region: CASSMTGIYYEQYF. CDR3 in DNA: TGCGCCAGCAGCATGACAGGGATTTACTACGAGCAGTACTTC.

This clonotype was found a few times. The chain joins TRBV27 to TRBJ1-2; possible D gene TRBD1, 6 bases. The CDR3 is made up of 15 amino acids. V dropped 5 bases and J dropped 0 bases, with 13 bases sitting between them. CDR1 MNHEY and CDR2 SMNVEV come from the germline V gene (reference sequence). The CDR3 nucleotides read TGTGCCAGCAGTACCTCCGGGACATCTAACTATGGCTACACCTTC. It translates to CASSTSGTSNYGYTF.

This clonotype appeared many times. The chain recombines TRBV28 with TRBJ2-2, with TRBD1 identical over 8 bases. V shed 8 bases and J 4 bases; nucleotides not matched to a gene: 12. The germline V gene encodes CDR1 MDHEN and CDR2 SYDVKM. The CDR3 contains 16 residues. Here the CDR3 reads CASHFRTGKGTGELFF. The CDR3 nucleotides are TGTGCCAGCCATTTTAGGACAGGGAAAGGCACCGGGGAGCTGTTTTTT.

Concerning this clonotype: With a much larger clone just one base away, this may be a read error. This chain connects TRBV6-5 to TRBJ1-6; D is possibly TRBD1 (5 bases). Germline CDR1 and CDR2: MNHEY and SVGAGI. There are 14 residues in the CDR3. CDR3 bases: TGTGCCAGCAGTTACGGGGGATCGTCGTCACCCCGCCACTTT. Its protein is CASSYGGSSSPRHF.

This clonotype occurred many times. This chain connects TRBV6-5 to TRBJ2-5, with D hard to call. V was pared by 3 bases and J by 0 bases, with 5 bases between. The germline gives CDR1 MNHEY, CDR2 SVGAGI. The CDR3 is made up of 13 amino acids. CDR3 bases: TGTGCCAGCAGTTATGGGAACCAAGAGACCCAGTACTTC. Its translation: CASSYGNQETQYF.

This clonotype came up many times. The chain is built from TRBV25-1 and TRBJ1-1; no clear D gene. V gave up 5 bases and J gave up 6 bases, with 10 bases separating them. There are 12 residues in the CDR3. From germline, CDR1 is MGHDK and CDR2 SYGVNS. CDR3 bases: TGTGCCAGCAGTTATGGGTGGGCTGAAGCTTTCTTT. The encoded protein is CASSYGWAEAFF.

The gene calls are TRBV27 and TRBJ2-7; D gene unclear. Germline V gene data show CDR1 as MNHEY and CDR2 as SMNVEV (reference sequence). This CDR3 region has 15 residues. The germline V and J ends were trimmed by 1 base and 5 bases, with 15 bases remaining between them. CDR3 loop: CASSLFSDSPNEQYF. The CDR3 DNA reads TGTGCCAGCAGTTTATTTTCCGATTCGCCAAACGAGCAGTACTTC.

The table lists this clonotype with many counts. The CDR3 protein is CAISPGPTNPGSYEQYF. The DNA for the CDR3 is TGTGCCATCAGCCCGGGACCGACTAACCCCGGCTCCTACGAGCAGTACTTC. J is TRBJ2-7 and V is TRBV10-3; the D gene could be TRBD1 or TRBD2 (5 bases each). With 6 bases removed from V and 0 bases from J, the gap between germline ends came to 21 bases. CDR3 length: 17 residues. CDR1 is ENHRY, CDR2 SYGVKD, per germline.

This clonotype showed up many times. The chain uses TRBV19 and TRBJ1-1; D gene uncertain. V gave up 4 bases and J gave up 0 bases, with 18 bases separating them. Germline CDR1 is LNHDA and CDR2 is SQIVND (reference sequence). This CDR3 has 17 residues. CDR3 loop: CASSTRLGSVMNTEAFF. CDR3 nucleotide sequence: TGTGCCAGTAGTACGAGATTGGGGTCGGTAATGAACACTGAAGCTTTCTTT.

This clonotype was recorded at least ten times. The chain carries TRBV7-9 and TRBJ2-5, with a weak D call TRBD2 (5 bases). CDR3 length equals 14 residues. Trimming removed 1 base from V and 5 bases from J, with 11 bases in between. CDR1 and CDR2 (germline): SEHNR, FQNEAQ (reference sequence). The CDR3: CASSLVPGSETQYF. As DNA, the CDR3 is TGTGCCAGCAGCTTAGTGCCGGGGTCGGAGACCCAGTACTTC.

This rearrangement joins TRBV18 to TRBJ1-2; 10 nucleotides agree with TRBD1. This CDR3 is built from 17 residues. The germline V gene has CDR1 KGHSH and CDR2 LQKENI. Trimming took 4 bases from V and 7 from J; bases not matched to a gene: 15. CDR3 sequence reads: CASSLSLSLGQGFGYTF. The CDR3 coding sequence is TGTGCCAGCTCACTTTCACTCTCCCTGGGACAGGGGTTTGGCTACACCTTC.

This clonotype has a count of ten or more. The V and J genes are TRBV6-1 and TRBJ2-5; no clear D gene. Trimming took 1 base from V and 4 from J, leaving 7 bases between them. Germline V CDR1 and CDR2: MNHNS, SASEGT. The CDR3 contains 13 residues. CDR3 nucleotides: TGTGCCAGCAGTGAAGGACTTCTAGAGACCCAGTACTTC. The encoded protein is CASSEGLLETQYF.

The chain links TRBV28 to TRBJ2-7; 7 bases line up with TRBD1. The last part of the DNA fits TRBJ2-5 better; the J call may be wrong. CDR1 and CDR2 (germline): MDHEN, SYDVKM. The CDR3 consists of 15 residues. In DNA form, the CDR3 reads TGTGCCAGCAGTTTCATCGACAGGGCCCAAGAGACCCAGTACTTC. It encodes CASSFIDRAQETQYF.

Only a few counts were recorded for this clonotype. The chain uses TRBV11-1 and TRBJ1-1; 10 bases line up with TRBD1. The CDR3 is made up of 16 amino acids. V shed 5 bases, J shed 1 base, and the junction held 7 bases outside the gene matches. Per germline, CDR1 SGHAT and CDR2 FQDESV (reference sequence). CDR3 coding DNA: TGTGCCAGCAGCCCGGGACAGGGGTTTCGGAACACTGAAGCTTTCTTT. Encoded protein: CASSPGQGFRNTEAFF.